What follows are 9 T cell receptor beta chains derived from one specimen sequenced in a study of vaccination and CD4 T cells after COVID-19. Noted treatment: roughly 11-day PBMC culture with coronavirus spike peptide pools or control peptides (ViraFEST assay). The Oncomine TCR Beta short-read assay sequenced DNA from cultured CD4+ T cells. TCRdb re-analysed the PCR reads in MiXCR, keeping a single row per CDR3 protein. The repertoire holds 28,000 or so distinct CDR3 sequences, with about three fifths as singletons. The antigens these receptors bind are not known. The specimen sequenced was CD4+ T cells from blood, cultured in vitro. These receptors were taken from a human donor who had recovered from COVID-19.

The genes are TRBV6-2 or TRBV6-3 and TRBJ1-1, with TRBD1 matching over 10 bases. This CDR3 is 16 amino acids long. Germline CDR1 is MNHEY and CDR2 is SVGEGT. V lost 5 bases to trimming and J lost 4 bases; unmatched junction nucleotides: 10. The DNA for the CDR3 is TGTGCCAGCAGTAAACGGACAGGGGGGCTGAGCACTGAAGCTTTCTTT. Its protein is CASSKRTGGLSTEAFF.

The V gene is TRBV10-3, the J gene TRBJ2-1; D is unresolved. Germline V gene data show CDR1 as ENHRY and CDR2 as SYGVKD. V shed 0 bases and J shed 10 bases, with 4 bases lying between them. This CDR3 is 11 amino acids long. This CDR3 is CAISESLEQFF. In nucleotides, the CDR3 is TGTGCCATCAGTGAGTCCCTAGAGCAGTTCTTC.

The V call is TRBV7-6, the J call TRBJ2-1; 12 bases are a match to TRBD2. V was clipped by 4 bases and J by 4 bases; unmatched bases: 14. CDR1 SGHVS and CDR2 FNYEAQ come from the germline V gene. The CDR3 is made up of 19 amino acids. CDR3 in amino acids: CASSSRWGETSGSYNEQFF. In DNA form, the CDR3 reads TGTGCCAGCAGCTCCCGTTGGGGGGAGACTAGCGGGAGTTACAATGAGCAGTTCTTC.

V usage is TRBV20-1 and J usage is TRBJ2-1; D is perhaps TRBD2 (5 bases). This CDR3 contains 14 residues. Germline assignment: CDR1 DFQATT and CDR2 SNEGSKA (reference sequence). V was trimmed by 4 bases and J by 3 bases, leaving 13 bases between them. This chain's CDR3 is CSAIRGGLYNEQFF. CDR3 sequence (DNA): TGCAGTGCTATTAGAGGAGGACTCTACAATGAGCAGTTCTTC.

The V and J genes are TRBV23-1 and TRBJ2-7, with 9 bases identical to TRBD1. TRBV23-1 is an ORF; its function is uncertain. The CDR3 extends over 23 amino acids. Germline trimming cut 2 bases from V and 4 bases from J; bases unmatched to any gene: 30. The CDR3: CASSQTLPGTGTNRGAPLYEQYF. DNA of the CDR3: TGCGCCAGCAGTCAAACCCTTCCCGGGACAGGGACCAACAGGGGGGCTCCGCTTTACGAGCAGTACTTC.

This clonotype appeared a single time. V and J are TRBV20-1 and TRBJ1-2; D unresolved. The CDR3 extends over 14 amino acids. V was cut by 1 base and J by 3 bases, with 12 bases left in between. Per the germline V gene, CDR1 is DFQATT and CDR2 is SNEGSKA (reference sequence). The CDR3 DNA follows: TGCAGTGCTAGAGCGCCCTCGGGAGACTATGGCTACACCTTC. This encodes CSARAPSGDYGYTF.

This clonotype came up a few times. The chain is built from TRBV7-2 and TRBJ1-2, with 7 bases aligning to TRBD1. Per the germline V gene, CDR1 is SGHTA and CDR2 is FQGNSA. V shed 5 bases, J shed 0 bases, and the junction held 6 bases outside the gene matches. There are 15 residues in the CDR3. CDR3 coding DNA: TGTGCCAGCAGCCTACGGACAGGAGCTAACTATGGCTACACCTTC. Amino acid sequence: CASSLRTGANYGYTF.

This clonotype has only a few counts. Here the CDR3 reads CASSSRGKGTPYEQYF. In nucleotides, the CDR3 is TGTGCCAGTAGTTCGAGGGGGAAGGGGACACCCTACGAGCAGTACTTC. V and J are TRBV19 and TRBJ2-7; possible D gene TRBD1, 6 bases. Germline assignment: CDR1 LNHDA and CDR2 SQIVND (reference sequence). Deletions cut 5 bases from V and 2 bases from J, with 19 bases between. This CDR3 has 16 amino acids.

The chain recombines TRBV1 with TRBJ2-7; the table's D call of TRBD2 was not tested on the DNA. TRBV1 counts as a pseudogene. The CDR3 has 15 residues. CDR3 protein: CTSSLLAGGLYEQYF. Written as DNA, the CDR3 is TGCACCAGCAGCCTGCTAGCGGGAGGTTTGTACGAGCAGTACTTC.